The source of this T cell receptor beta chain is a study of blood T cell repertoires in COVID-19. The V end lost 5 bases, the J end lost 2 bases, and 10 bases lay between the germline ends. Germline lookup yields CDR1 MDHEN and CDR2 SYDVKM. The CDR3 has 13 amino acids. The protocol was immunoSEQ multiplex PCR, while the TCRdb copy is restricted to in-frame clones and leaves out a portion. This table holds 130,000 to 150,000 clones, around nine tenths found once. Sequencing used peripheral blood. The chain combines TRBV28 with TRBJ2-7; D not resolved. This clonotype was sampled from a man aged 45-60 years with active or convalescent COVID-19. CDR3 sequence reads: CASSLSETYEQYF. The CDR3 DNA follows: TGTGCCAGCAGTCTCAGCGAGACCTACGAGCAGTACTTC.